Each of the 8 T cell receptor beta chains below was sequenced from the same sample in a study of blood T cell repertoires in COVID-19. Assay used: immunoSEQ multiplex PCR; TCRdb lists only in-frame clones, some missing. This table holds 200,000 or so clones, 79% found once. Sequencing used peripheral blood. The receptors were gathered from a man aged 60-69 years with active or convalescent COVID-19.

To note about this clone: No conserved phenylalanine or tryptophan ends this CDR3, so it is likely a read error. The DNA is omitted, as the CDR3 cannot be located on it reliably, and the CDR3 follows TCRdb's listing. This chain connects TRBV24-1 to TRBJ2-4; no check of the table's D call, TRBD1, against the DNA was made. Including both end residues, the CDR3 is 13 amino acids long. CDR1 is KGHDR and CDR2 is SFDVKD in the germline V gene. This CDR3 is CATSDTMLGTESS.

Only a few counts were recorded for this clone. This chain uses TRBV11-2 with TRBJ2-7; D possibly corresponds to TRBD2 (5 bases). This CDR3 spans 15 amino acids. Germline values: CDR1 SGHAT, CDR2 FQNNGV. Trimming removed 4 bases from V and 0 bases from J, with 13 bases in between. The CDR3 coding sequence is TGTGCCAGCAGCTCCCCCTCCAGCGGCTCCTACGAGCAGTACTTC. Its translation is CASSSPSSGSYEQYF.

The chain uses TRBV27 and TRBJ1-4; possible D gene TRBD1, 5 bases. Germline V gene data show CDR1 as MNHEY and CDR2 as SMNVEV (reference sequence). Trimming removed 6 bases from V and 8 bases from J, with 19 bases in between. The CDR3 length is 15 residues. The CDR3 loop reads CASRGVLRGDEKLFF. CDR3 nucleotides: TGTGCCAGCAGGGGGGTGCTCCGGGGGGACGAAAAACTGTTTTTT. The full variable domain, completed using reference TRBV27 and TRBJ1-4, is EAQVTQNPRYLITVTGKKLTVTCSQNMNHEYMSWYRQDPGLGLRQIYYSMNVEVTDKGDVPEGYKVSRKEKRNFPLILESPSPNQTSLYFCASRGVLRGDEKLFFGSGTQLSVL.

Here the CDR3 reads CATSGKEPGETQYF. CDR3 in DNA: TGTGCCACCAGTGGTAAGGAGCCGGGGGAGACCCAGTACTTC. V is TRBV24-1 and J is TRBJ2-5, with TRBD2 as a possible D gene (5 bases). Trimming stripped 5 bases from V and 5 bases from J, with 14 bases between. The CDR3 has 14 residues. Per germline, CDR1 KGHDR and CDR2 SFDVKD.

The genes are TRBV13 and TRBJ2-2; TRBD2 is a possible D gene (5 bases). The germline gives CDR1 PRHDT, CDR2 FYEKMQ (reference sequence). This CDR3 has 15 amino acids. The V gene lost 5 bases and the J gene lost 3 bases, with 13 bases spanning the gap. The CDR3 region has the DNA TGTGCCAGCAGCGCAGTAGACTATTACACCGGGGAGCTGTTTTTT. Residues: CASSAVDYYTGELFF.

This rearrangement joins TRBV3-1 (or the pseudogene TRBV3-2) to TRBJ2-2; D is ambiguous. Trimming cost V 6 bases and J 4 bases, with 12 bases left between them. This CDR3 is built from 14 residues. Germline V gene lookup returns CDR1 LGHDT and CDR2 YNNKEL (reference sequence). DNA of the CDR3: TGTGCCAGCAGACCCCGTGGCCGCACCGGGGAGCTGTTTTTT. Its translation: CASRPRGRTGELFF.

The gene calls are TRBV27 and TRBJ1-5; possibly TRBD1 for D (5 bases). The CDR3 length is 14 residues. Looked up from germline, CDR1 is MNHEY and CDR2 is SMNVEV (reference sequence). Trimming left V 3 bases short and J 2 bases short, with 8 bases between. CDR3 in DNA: TGTGCCAGCAGTTTTCAGGGTGGCAATCAGCCCCAGCATTTT. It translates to CASSFQGGNQPQHF.

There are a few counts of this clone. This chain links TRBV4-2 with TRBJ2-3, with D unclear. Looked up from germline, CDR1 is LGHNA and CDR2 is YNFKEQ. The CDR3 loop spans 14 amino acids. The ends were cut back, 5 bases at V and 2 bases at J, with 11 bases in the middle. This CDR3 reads CASSESENTDTQYF. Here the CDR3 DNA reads TGTGCCAGCAGCGAGTCGGAGAACACAGATACGCAGTATTTT.